This T cell receptor (beta chain) was profiled in a study of shared T cell receptors in the human thymus. In this sample, this clone turned up a few times. The table came from immunoSEQ multiplex PCR; TCRdb's copy has only in-frame clones and leaves some out. The sample holds over 450,000 clones, about four fifths seen once. These data also featured in a second study, about human thymus T cells.

This sequence was found in a boy under three years old with a congenital heart defect. The sample comprised thymocytes.

CDR3 region: CASSDGRGSNQPQHF. Here the CDR3 DNA reads TGTGCCAGCAGTGATGGCAGGGGCAGCAATCAGCCCCAGCATTTT. V gene TRBV2 combines with J gene TRBJ1-5; D might be TRBD1 (6 bases). V shed 3 bases and J shed 1 base, with 10 bases lying between them. Germline V CDR1 and CDR2: SNHLY, FYNNEI. The CDR3 sequence is 15 residues long.